The clone carrying this T cell receptor beta chain was detected only a few times. TCRdb reprocessed the RT-PCR reads via MiXCR and lists one record per CDR3 protein. The sample includes approximately 720,000 distinct CDR3 sequences, 12% to 15% seen only once; the top ten take roughly 3.9%. V shed 6 bases, J shed 4 bases, and the junction held 5 bases outside the gene matches. CDR1 is SGHTA and CDR2 is FQGNSA in the germline V gene. This CDR3 is built from 15 residues. This TCR was recovered from a female donor in good health, serving as a healthy control. The specimen was memory CD4+ T cells from blood. J is TRBJ2-3 and V is TRBV7-2; TRBD2 agrees at 12 bases. DNA of the CDR3: TGTGCCAGCAGATCCGGGACTAGCGGGCCAGATACGCAGTATTTT. This codes for CASRSGTSGPDTQYF.